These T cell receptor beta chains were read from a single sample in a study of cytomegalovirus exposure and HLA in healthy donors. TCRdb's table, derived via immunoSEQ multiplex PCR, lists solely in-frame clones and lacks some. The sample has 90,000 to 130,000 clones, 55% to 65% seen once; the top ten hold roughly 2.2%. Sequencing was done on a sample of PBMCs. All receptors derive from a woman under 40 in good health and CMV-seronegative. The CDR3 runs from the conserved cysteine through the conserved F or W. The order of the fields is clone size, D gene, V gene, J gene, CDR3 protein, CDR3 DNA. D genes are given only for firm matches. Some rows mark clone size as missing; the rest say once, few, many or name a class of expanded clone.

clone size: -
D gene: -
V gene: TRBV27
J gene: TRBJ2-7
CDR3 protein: CASSLQGLDYEQYF
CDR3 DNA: TGTGCCAGCAGTTTACAGGGACTCGACTACGAGCAGTACTTC

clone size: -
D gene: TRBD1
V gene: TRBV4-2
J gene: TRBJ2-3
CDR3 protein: CASSQTLLGTVTDTQYF
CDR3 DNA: TGTGCCAGCAGCCAGACCCTCCTCGGGACAGTCACAGATACGCAGTATTTT

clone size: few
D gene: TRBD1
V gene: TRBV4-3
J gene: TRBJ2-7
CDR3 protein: CASSQDVQGAREQYF
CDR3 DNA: TGCGCCAGCAGCCAAGATGTACAGGGGGCGAGGGAGCAGTACTTC

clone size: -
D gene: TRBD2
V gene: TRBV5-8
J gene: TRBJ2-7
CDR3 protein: CASSPGGSYEQYF
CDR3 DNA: TGTGCCAGCAGCCCGGGGGGCTCCTACGAGCAGTACTTC

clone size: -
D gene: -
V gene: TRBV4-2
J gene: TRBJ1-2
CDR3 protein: CASSQEWSTRDGYTF
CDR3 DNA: TGTGCCAGCAGCCAAGAATGGAGCACAAGAGACGGCTACACCTTC

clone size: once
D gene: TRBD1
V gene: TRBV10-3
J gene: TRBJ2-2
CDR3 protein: CATRTGASTGELFF
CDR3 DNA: TGTGCCACCCGGACAGGGGCCAGCACCGGGGAGCTGTTTTTT

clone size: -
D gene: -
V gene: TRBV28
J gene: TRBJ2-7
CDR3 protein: CASSSYGEQYF
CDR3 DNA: TGTGCCAGCAGTTCCTACGGGGAGCAGTACTTC

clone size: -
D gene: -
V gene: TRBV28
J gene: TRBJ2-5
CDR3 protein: CASSLTLDRQETQYF
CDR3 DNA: TGTGCCAGCAGTTTGACCCTCGACAGGCAAGAGACCCAGTACTTC

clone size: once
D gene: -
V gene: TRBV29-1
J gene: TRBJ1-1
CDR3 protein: CSVAGAQGWNTEAFF
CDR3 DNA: TGCAGCGTCGCGGGGGCACAGGGATGGAACACTGAAGCTTTCTTT

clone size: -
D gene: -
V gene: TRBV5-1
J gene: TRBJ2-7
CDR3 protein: CASSLAPGVDYEQYF
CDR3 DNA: TGCGCCAGCAGCTTGGCCCCGGGGGTTGACTACGAGCAGTACTTC

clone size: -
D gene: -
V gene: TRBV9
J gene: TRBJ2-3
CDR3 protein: CASSVAGQRSTDTQYF
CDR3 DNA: TGTGCCAGCAGCGTAGCTGGCCAAAGAAGCACAGATACGCAGTATTTT

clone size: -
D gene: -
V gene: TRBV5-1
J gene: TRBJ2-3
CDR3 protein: CASSLEVTSTDTQYF
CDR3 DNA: TGCGCCAGCAGCTTGGAGGTGACTAGCACAGATACGCAGTATTTT

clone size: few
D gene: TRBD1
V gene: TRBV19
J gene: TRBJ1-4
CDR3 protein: CASSLGQGDEKLFF
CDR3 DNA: TGTGCCAGTAGTCTCGGACAGGGTGATGAAAAACTGTTTTTT

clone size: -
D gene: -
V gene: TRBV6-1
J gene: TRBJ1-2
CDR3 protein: CASSELPGFRGDGYTF
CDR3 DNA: TGTGCCAGCAGTGAACTACCGGGATTCCGGGGTGATGGCTACACCTTC

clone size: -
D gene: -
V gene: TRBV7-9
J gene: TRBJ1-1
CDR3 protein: CASSLGQGSTEAFF
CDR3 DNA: TGTGCCAGCAGCCTCGGTCAGGGGTCTACTGAAGCTTTCTTT

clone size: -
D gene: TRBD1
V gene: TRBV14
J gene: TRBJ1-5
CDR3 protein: CASSEGQGNQPQHF
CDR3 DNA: TGTGCCAGCAGCGAGGGACAGGGCAATCAGCCCCAGCATTTT

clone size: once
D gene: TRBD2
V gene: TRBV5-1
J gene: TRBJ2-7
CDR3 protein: CASSLAGRAYYEQYF
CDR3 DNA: TGCGCCAGCAGCTTGGCCGGGAGGGCCTATTACGAGCAGTACTTC

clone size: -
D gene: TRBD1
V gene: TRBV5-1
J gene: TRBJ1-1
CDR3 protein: CASSETGGNTEAFF
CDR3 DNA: TGCGCCAGCAGCGAGACAGGGGGGAACACTGAAGCTTTCTTT

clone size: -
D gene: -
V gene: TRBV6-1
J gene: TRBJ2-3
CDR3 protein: CASSAGAFTDTQYF
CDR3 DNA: TGTGCCAGCAGTGCTGGGGCTTTCACAGATACGCAGTATTTT

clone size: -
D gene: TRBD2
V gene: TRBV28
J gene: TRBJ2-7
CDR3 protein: CASSLWAPSGRYEQYF
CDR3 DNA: TGTGCCAGCAGTTTATGGGCGCCTAGCGGGAGATACGAGCAGTACTTC

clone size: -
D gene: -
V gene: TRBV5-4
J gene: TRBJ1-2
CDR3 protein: CASSPTRGFDYGYTF
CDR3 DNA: TGTGCCAGCAGCCCAACTCGGGGGTTTGACTATGGCTACACCTTC

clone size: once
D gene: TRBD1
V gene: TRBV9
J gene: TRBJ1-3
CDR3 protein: CASSPFGTGYSGNTIYF
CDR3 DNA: TGTGCCAGCAGCCCCTTCGGGACAGGTTACTCTGGAAACACCATATATTTT

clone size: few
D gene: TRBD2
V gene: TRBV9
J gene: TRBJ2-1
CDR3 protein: CASSVAGESYNEQFF
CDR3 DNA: TGTGCCAGCAGCGTGGCGGGAGAGTCATACAATGAGCAGTTCTTC

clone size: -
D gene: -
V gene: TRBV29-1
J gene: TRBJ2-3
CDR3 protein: CSVAGDVSTDTQYF
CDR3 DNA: TGCAGCGTTGCAGGGGACGTGAGCACAGATACGCAGTATTTT

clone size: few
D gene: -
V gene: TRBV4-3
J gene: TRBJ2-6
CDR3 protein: CASSQAGANVLTF
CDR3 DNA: TGCGCCAGCAGCCAGGCAGGGGCCAACGTCCTGACTTTC

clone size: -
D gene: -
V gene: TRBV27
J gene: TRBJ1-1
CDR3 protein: CASRGYRVLNTEAFF
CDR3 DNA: TGTGCCAGCAGGGGATACAGGGTCTTGAACACTGAAGCTTTCTTT

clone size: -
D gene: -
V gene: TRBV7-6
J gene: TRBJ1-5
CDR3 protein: CASSLSSGGNQPQHF
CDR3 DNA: TGTGCCAGCAGCTTAAGCTCGGGGGGCAATCAGCCCCAGCATTTT

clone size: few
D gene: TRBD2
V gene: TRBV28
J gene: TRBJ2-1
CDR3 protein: CASSSLAGGGDEQFF
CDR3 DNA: TGTGCCAGCAGCTCCCTAGCGGGAGGTGGCGATGAGCAGTTCTTC

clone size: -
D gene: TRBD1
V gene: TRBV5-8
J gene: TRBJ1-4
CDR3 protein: CASGTRDRGREKLFF
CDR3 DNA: TGTGCCAGCGGGACCAGGGACAGGGGCAGGGAAAAACTGTTTTTT

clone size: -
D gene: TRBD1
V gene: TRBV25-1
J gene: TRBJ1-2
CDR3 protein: CASSDDREGNYGYTF
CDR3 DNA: TGTGCCAGCAGTGATGACAGGGAAGGTAACTATGGCTACACCTTC

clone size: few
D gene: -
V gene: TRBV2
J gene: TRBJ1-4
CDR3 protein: CASSDPTATNEKLFF
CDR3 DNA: TGTGCCAGCAGTGACCCGACAGCGACTAATGAAAAACTGTTTTTT

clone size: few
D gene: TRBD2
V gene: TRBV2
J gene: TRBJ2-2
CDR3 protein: CASFPVAGGYEDTGELFF
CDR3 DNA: TGTGCCAGCTTTCCGGTAGCGGGAGGATACGAGGACACCGGGGAGCTGTTTTTT

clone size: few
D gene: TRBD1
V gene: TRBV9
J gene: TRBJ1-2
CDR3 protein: CASSRNPGQRNGYTF
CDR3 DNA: TGTGCCAGCAGCCGAAACCCGGGACAGAGGAATGGCTACACCTTC

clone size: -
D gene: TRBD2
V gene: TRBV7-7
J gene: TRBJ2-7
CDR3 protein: CASSQGTSGYEQYF
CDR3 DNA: TGTGCTAGCAGCCAGGGGACTAGCGGTTACGAGCAGTACTTC

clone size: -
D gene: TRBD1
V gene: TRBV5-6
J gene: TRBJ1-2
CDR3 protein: CASSPGGRGYGYTF
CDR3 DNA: TGTGCCAGCAGTCCAGGGGGGCGAGGCTATGGCTACACCTTC

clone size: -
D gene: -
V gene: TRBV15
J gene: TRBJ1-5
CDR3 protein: CATSRDLTPVGHWHF
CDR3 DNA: TGTGCCACCAGCAGAGATCTGACACCCGTTGGGCATTGGCATTTT

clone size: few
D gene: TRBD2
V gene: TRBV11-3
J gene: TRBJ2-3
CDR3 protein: CASSSSGAGTDTQYF
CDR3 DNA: TGTGCCAGCAGCTCTAGCGGAGCCGGCACAGATACGCAGTATTTT

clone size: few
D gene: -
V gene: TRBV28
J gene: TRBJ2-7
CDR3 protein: CASRYRDSYEQYF
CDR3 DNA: TGTGCCAGCAGATACAGGGATTCCTACGAGCAGTACTTC

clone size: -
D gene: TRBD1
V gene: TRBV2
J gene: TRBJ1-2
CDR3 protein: CASMDWPTAQGLLMGGYTF
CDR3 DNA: TGTGCCAGCATGGATTGGCCTACGGCACAGGGGTTATTAATGGGTGGCTACACCTTC

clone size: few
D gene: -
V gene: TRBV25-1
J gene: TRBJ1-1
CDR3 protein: CASVNGVGTEAFF
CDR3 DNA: TGTGCCAGCGTCAACGGGGTTGGGACTGAAGCTTTCTTT

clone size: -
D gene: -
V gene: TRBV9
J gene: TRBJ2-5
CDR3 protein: CASSVQPAAEETQYF
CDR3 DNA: TGTGCCAGCAGCGTTCAGCCAGCGGCCGAAGAGACCCAGTACTTC

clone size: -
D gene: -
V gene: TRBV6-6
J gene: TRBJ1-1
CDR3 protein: CASRVQGTEAFF
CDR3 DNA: TGTGCCAGCAGAGTCCAGGGGACTGAAGCTTTCTTT

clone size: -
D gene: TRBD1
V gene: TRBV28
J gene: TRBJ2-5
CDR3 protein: CASSSHRGRTYGQYF
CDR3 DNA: TGTGCCAGCAGTTCCCACAGGGGGCGAACATACGGGCAGTACTTC

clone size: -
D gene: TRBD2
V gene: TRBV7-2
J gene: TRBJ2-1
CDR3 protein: CASSLAGLAGVNEQFF
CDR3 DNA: TGTGCCAGCAGCTTAGCGGGTCTAGCGGGGGTAAATGAGCAGTTCTTC

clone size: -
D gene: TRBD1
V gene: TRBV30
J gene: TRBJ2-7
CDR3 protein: CAWTSGTGLEQYF
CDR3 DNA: TGTGCCTGGACCTCCGGGACAGGGCTCGAGCAGTACTTC

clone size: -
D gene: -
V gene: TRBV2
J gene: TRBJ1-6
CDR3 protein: CASSQGNSPLHF
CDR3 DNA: TGTGCCAGCAGCCAGGGCAATTCACCCCTCCACTTT

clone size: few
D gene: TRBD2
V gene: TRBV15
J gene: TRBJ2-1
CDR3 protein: CATSRTYSGNPNEQFF
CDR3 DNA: TGTGCCACCAGCAGAACCTATAGCGGGAACCCCAATGAGCAGTTCTTC

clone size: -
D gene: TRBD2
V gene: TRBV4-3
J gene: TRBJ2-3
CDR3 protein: CASSRDLPREAGADTQYF
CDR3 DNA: TGCGCCAGCAGCAGAGACCTTCCCCGGGAGGCGGGCGCAGATACGCAGTATTTT

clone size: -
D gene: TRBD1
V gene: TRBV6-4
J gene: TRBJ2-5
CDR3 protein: CASSTGTGGQETQYF
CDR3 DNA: TGTGCCAGCAGTACCGGGACAGGGGGGCAAGAGACCCAGTACTTC

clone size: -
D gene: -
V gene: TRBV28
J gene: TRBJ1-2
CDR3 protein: CASSLGRGDYGYTF
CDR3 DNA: TGTGCCAGCAGTTTAGGGAGGGGAGACTATGGCTACACCTTC

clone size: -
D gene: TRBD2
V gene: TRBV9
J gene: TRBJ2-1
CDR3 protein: CASSASGRASYEQFF
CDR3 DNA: TGTGCCAGCAGCGCGAGCGGGAGGGCCTCTTATGAGCAGTTCTTC

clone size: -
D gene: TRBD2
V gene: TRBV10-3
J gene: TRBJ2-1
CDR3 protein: CAISESLGVSGRANEQFF
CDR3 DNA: TGTGCCATCAGTGAGTCTTTAGGGGTTAGCGGGAGAGCCAATGAGCAGTTCTTC

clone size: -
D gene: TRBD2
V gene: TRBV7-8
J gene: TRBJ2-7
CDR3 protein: CASSLVASGTYEQYF
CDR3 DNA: TGTGCCAGCAGCTTAGTGGCTAGCGGAACCTACGAGCAGTACTTC

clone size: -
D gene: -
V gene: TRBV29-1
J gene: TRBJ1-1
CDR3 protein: CSVVTGMRRPEAFF
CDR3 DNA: TGCAGCGTCGTTACAGGGATGCGGCGGCCTGAAGCTTTCTTT

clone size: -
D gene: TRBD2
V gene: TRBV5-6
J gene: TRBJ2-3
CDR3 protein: CASSSGTSGTDTQYF
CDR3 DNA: TGTGCCAGCAGCTCGGGGACTAGCGGGACAGATACGCAGTATTTT

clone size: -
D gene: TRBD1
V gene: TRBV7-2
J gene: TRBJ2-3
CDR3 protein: CASSLVGTGGGDTQYF
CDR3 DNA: TGTGCCAGCAGCTTAGTCGGGACAGGGGGAGGGGATACGCAGTATTTT